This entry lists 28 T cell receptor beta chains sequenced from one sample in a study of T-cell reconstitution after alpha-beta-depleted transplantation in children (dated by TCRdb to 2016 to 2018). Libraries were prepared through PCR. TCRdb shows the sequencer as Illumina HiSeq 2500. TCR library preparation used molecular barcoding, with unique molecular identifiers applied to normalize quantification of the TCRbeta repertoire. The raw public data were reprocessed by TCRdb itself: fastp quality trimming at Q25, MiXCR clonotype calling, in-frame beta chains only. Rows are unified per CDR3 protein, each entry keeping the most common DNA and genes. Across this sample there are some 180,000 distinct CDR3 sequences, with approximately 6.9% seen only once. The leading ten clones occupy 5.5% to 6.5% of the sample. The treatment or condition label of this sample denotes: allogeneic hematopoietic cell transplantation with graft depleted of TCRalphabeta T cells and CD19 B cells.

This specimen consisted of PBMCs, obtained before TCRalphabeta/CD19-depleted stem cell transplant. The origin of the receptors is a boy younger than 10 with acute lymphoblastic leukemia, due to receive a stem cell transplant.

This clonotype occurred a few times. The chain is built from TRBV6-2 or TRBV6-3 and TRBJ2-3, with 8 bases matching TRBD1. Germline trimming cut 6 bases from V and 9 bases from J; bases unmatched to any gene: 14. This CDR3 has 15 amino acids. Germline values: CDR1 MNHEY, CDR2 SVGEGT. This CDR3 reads CASRGVGDRIWTQYF. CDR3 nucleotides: TGTGCCAGCAGGGGAGTGGGGGACAGGATCTGGACGCAGTATTTT.

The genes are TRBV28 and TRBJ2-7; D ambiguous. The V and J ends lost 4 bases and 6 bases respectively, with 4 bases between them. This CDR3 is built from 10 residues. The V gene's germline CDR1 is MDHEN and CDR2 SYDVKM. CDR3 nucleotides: TGTGCCAGCAGTTCGCGCGAGCAGTACTTC. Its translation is CASSSREQYF.

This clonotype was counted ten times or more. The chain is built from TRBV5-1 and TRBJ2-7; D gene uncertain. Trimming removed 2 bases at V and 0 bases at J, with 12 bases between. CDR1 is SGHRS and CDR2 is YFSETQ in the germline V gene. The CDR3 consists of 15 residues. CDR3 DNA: TGCGCCAGCAGCTTAGGTCCCACAACCTCCTACGAGCAGTACTTC. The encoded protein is CASSLGPTTSYEQYF.

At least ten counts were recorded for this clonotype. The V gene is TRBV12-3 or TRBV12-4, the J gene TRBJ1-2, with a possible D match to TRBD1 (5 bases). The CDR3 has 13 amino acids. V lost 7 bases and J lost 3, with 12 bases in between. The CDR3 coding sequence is TGTGCCAGCACCCCTTCGGGGGACTATGGCTACACCTTC. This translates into CASTPSGDYGYTF.

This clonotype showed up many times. CDR3 loop: CSARGLAGAVEQYF. The CDR3 nucleotides read TGCAGTGCTAGAGGGCTAGCGGGAGCGGTCGAGCAGTACTTC. The gene calls are TRBV20-1 and TRBJ2-7; 10 bases line up with TRBD2. The V gene's germline CDR1 is DFQATT and CDR2 SNEGSKA (reference sequence). The CDR3 has 14 amino acids. V trimming: 1 base; J trimming: 6 bases; junction bases outside the gene matches: 6.

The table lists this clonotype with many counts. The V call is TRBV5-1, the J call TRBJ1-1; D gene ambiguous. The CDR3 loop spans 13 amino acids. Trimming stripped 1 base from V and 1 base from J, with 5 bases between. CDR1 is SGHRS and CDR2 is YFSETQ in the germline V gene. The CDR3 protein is CASSLTRNTEAFF. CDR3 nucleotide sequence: TGCGCCAGCAGCTTGACCAGGAACACTGAAGCTTTCTTT.

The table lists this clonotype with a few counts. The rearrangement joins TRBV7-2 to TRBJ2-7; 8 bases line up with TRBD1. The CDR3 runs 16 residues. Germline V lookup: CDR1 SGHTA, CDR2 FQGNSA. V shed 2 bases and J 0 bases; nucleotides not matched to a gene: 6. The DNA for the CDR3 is TGTGCCAGCAGCTTAATTCCCGGACAGGGCTCCTACGAGCAGTACTTC. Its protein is CASSLIPGQGSYEQYF.

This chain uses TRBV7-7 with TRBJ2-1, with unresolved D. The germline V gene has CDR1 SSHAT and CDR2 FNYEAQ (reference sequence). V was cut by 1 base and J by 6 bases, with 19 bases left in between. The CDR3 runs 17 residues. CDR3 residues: CASSLGFMGTSGNEQFF. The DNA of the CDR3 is TGTGCCAGCAGCTTAGGTTTTATGGGTACCTCAGGCAATGAGCAGTTCTTC.

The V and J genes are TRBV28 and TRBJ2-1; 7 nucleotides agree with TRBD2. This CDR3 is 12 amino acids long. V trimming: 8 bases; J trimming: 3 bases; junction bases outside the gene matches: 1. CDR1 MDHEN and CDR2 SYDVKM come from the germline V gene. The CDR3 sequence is CASGGGYNEQFF. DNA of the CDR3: TGTGCCAGCGGCGGGGGCTACAATGAGCAGTTCTTC.

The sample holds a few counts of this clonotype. The CDR3 protein is CASRFSGSSHNEQFF. CDR3 DNA sequence: TGTGCCAGCAGGTTCAGCGGGAGTTCCCACAATGAGCAGTTCTTC. V gene TRBV28 combines with J gene TRBJ2-1; 8 bases line up with TRBD2. Germline V gene data show CDR1 as MDHEN and CDR2 as SYDVKM. The length of the CDR3 is 15 residues. After removal of 6 bases from V and 5 bases from J, the junction contained 9 bases not matched to a gene.

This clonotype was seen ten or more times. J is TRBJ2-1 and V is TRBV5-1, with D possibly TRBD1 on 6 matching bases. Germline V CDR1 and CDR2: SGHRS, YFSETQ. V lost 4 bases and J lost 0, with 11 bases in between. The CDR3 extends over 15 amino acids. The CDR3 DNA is TGCGCCAGCAGCACAGACAGGTCCTCCTACAATGAGCAGTTCTTC. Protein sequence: CASSTDRSSYNEQFF.

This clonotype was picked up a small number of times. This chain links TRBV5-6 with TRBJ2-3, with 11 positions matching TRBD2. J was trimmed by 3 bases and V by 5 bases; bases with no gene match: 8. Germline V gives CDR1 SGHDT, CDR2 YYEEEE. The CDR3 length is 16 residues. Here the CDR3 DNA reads TGTGCCAGCAGTGCTCCGGGACTAGCGGTGACAGATACGCAGTATTTT. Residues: CASSAPGLAVTDTQYF.

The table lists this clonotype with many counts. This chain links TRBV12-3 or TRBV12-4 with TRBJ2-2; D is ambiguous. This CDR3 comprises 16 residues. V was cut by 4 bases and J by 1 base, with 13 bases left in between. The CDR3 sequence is CASSSDTIMNTGELFF. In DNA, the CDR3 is TGTGCCAGCAGTTCCGACACGATTATGAACACCGGGGAGCTGTTTTTT.

The CDR3, as DNA: TGTGCCAGCGTCGGAAGACTATCGGAGACCCAGTACTTC. This gives the protein CASVGRLSETQYF. The V and J genes are TRBV28 and TRBJ2-5; maybe TRBD2 (5 bases). CDR3 size: 13 residues. Germline values: CDR1 MDHEN, CDR2 SYDVKM. Trimming took 8 bases from V and 5 from J, leaving 15 bases between them.

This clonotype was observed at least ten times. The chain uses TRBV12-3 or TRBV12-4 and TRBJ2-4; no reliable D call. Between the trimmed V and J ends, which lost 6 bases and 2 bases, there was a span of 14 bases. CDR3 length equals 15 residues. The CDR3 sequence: CASRPSQGPKNIQYF. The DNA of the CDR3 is TGTGCCAGCAGGCCATCGCAAGGCCCCAAAAACATTCAGTACTTC.

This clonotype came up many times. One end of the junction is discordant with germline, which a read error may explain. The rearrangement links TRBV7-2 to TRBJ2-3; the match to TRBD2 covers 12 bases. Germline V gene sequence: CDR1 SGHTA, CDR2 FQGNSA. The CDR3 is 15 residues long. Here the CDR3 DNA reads TGTGCCAGCAGCTTAATAAATCTAGCGGGAGGGCCCTCGGATTTT. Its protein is CASSLINLAGGPSDF.

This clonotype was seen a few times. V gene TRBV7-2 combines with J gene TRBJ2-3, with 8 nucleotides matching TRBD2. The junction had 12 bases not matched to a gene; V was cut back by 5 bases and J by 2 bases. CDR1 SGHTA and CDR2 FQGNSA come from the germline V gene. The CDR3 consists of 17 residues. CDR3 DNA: TGTGCCAGCAGCCTCCTCTGGCGGGAGGCCGACACAGATACGCAGTATTTT. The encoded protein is CASSLLWREADTDTQYF.

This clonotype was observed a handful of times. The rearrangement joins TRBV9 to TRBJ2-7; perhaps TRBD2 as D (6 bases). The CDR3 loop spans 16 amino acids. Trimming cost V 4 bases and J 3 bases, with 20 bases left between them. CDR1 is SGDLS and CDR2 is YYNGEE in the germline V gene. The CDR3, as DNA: TGTGCCAGCAGCACGAGAGGGGTGGCGGGAAACTACGAGCAGTACTTC. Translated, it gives CASSTRGVAGNYEQYF.

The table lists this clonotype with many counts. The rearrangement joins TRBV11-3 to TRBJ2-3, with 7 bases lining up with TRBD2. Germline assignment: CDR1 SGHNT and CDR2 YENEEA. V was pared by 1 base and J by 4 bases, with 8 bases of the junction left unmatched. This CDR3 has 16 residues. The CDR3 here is CASSLVSGAAPDTQYF. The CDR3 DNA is TGTGCCAGCAGCTTAGTGAGCGGGGCGGCCCCAGATACGCAGTATTTT. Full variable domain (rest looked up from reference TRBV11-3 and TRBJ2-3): EAGVVQSPRYKIIEKKQPVAFWCNPISGHNTLYWYLQNLGQGPELLIRYENEEAVDDSQLPKDRFSAERLKGVDSTLKIQPAELGDSAVYLCASSLVSGAAPDTQYFGPGTRLTVL.

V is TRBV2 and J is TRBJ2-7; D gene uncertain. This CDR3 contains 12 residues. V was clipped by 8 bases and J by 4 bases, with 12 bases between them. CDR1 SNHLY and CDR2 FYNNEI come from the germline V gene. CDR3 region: CASRMGKYEQYF. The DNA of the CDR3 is TGTGCCAGCCGAATGGGAAAATACGAGCAGTACTTC.

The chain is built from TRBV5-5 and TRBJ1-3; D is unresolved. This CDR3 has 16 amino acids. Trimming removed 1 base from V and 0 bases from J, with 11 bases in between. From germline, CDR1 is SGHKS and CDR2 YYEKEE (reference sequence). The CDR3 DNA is TGTGCCAGCAGCTTGTATGGACGGATCTCTGGAAACACCATATATTTT. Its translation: CASSLYGRISGNTIYF.

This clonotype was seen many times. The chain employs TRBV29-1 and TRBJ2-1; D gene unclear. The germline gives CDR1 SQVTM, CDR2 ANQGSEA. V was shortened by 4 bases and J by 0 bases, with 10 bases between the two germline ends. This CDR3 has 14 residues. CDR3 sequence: CSVVPQSSYNEQFF. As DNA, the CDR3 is TGCAGCGTTGTCCCCCAGAGCTCCTACAATGAGCAGTTCTTC.

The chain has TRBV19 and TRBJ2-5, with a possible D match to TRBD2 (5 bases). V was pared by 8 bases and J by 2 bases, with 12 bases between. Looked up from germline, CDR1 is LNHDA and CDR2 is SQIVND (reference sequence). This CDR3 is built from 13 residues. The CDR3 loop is CASGPGNQETQYF. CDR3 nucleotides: TGTGCCAGTGGCCCGGGGAATCAAGAGACCCAGTACTTC.

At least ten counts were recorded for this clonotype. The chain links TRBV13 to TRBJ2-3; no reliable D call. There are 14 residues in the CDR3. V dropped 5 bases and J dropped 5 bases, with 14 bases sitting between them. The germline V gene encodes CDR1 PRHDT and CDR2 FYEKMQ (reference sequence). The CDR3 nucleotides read TGTGCCAGCAGCGAAAACTCGGGTGGAGATACGCAGTATTTT. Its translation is CASSENSGGDTQYF.

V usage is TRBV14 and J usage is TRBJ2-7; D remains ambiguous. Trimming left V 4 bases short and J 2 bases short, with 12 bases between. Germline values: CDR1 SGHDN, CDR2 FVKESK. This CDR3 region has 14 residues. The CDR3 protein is CASSRWVDPYEQYF. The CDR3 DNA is TGTGCCAGCAGCCGTTGGGTGGACCCCTACGAGCAGTACTTC. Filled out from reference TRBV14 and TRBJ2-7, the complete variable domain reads EAGVTQFPSHSVIEKGQTVTLRCDPISGHDNLYWYRRVMGKEIKFLLHFVKESKQDESGMPNNRFLAERTGGTYSTLKVQPAELEDSGVYFCASSRWVDPYEQYFGPGTRLTVT.

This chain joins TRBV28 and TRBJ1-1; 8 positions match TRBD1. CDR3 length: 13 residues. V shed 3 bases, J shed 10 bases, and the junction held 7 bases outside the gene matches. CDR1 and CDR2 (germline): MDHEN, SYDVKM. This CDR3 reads CASSFSTGEGAFF. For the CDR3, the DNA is TGTGCCAGCAGTTTCTCGACAGGGGAGGGAGCTTTCTTT.

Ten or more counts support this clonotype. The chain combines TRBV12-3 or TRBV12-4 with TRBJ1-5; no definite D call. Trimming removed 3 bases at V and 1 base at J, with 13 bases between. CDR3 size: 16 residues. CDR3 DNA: TGTGCCAGCAGTTTTGTTTTAGGGTTAAGCAATCAGCCCCAGCATTTT. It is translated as CASSFVLGLSNQPQHF.

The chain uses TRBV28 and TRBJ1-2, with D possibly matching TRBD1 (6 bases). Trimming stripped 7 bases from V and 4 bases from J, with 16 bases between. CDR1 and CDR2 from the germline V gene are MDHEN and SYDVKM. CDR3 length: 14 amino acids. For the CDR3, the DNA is TGTGCCAGCAATCTCCAGGGGTCGGGCTATGGCTACACCTTC. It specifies CASNLQGSGYGYTF.